This T cell receptor beta chain was profiled in a study of CXCR3-negative and CXCR3-positive naive CD8 T cells. Study at large: Approximately 140 million TRB reads in total, about 1.5 +/- 0.3 million per library.

The CDR3 is 14 amino acids. The germline CDR1 and CDR2 sequences are MDHEN and SYDVKM. Turning to this clonotype: Antigen unknown.

With UMI labels, 5' RACE was used to prepare the TRB cDNA libraries. TCRdb reworked the 5' RACE reads into one entry per CDR3 protein, no DNA. This table lists about 120,000 distinct CDR3 sequences. Naive CD8+ T cells carried a CD45RO-CCR7+CD27+CD95- phenotype. Notes on the study in general: More hydrophobic TRB CDR3s occurred in CXCR3-positive than in CXCR3-negative naive cells.

The TCR originated in a human donor in good health. Some clones in this sample may be carry-over from other donors' samples. Material for sequencing was naive CXCR3+ CD8+ T cells from blood. Subset meaning: CD45RO-CCR7+CD27+CD95- naive CD8+ T cells expressing CXCR3 (TNR3+). J is TRBJ1-5 and V is TRBV28; TCRdb reports TRBD1, a call that lacks DNA to check it against. CDR3 residues: CASSFLAGTQPQHF.